This T cell receptor (beta chain) was sequenced for a study of blood T cell repertoires in COVID-19 (dated by TCRdb to the early 2020s). Regarding the research as a whole: The collaborator samples originated in the United States, Italy and Spain and spanned the acute and convalescent phases of COVID-19. Samples were obtained from the ongoing ImmuneRACE study (first 160 participants) and from over a thousand subjects provided by 6 global collaborators. The prospective study material was composed of cDNA or gDNA derived from T cells, B-cell-depleted T cells, or PBMCs. The dataset comprised deeply sampled blood TCRbeta repertoires from subjects exposed to, actively infected with, or recovered from COVID-19. The repertoires were released in a freely available public database intended as a resource for research on the immune response to SARS-CoV-2. Nearly every sample came with metadata listing a de-identified subject ID, COVID-19 status, age in years and sex. HLA class I and class II types, where available, came from metadata supplied by the sample provider rather than from assay-based typing.

TCRbeta CDR3 regions were amplified from genomic DNA using the immunoSEQ Assay, a bias-controlled multiplex PCR. In the authors' own workflow: The number of nucleated cells in each sample was estimated from the amplification of reference gene primers within the assay. Sequence reads were collapsed and filtered to measure the absolute abundance of every unique TCRbeta CDR3 rearrangement. Productive Simpson clonality was computed per sample as the square root of Simpson's diversity index over productive rearrangements. TCRdb obtained this table from immuneACCESS and retained in-frame rearrangements with V and J assigned. These tables miss some clones; where compared with another copy, unresolved V genes account for less than half of the shortfall, and the remainder is unexplained. Clonal size and the V and J genes are those of that table, whereas D and trimming came from the DNA. The sample table shows 93,000 or so clones, and roughly 88% are seen once. The biggest ten clones account for 3% to 3.5% of the sample.

Collaborating institutions collected whole blood in K2EDTA tubes following their own protocols. For TCRbeta analysis, collaborator samples were shipped as frozen whole blood, as isolated PBMCs, or as DNA extracted from either sample type. Beyond this particular receptor, the publication reports: Clinical and demographic metadata were provided uncurated, with the amount varying by source and participant.

The germline V gene supplies CDR1 SGHAT and CDR2 FQNNGV. The CDR3 runs 15 amino acids, cysteine and phenylalanine included. The sequence is cut down to CDR3 DNA, 45 bases in frame from base 1. V loses 2 bases, J loses 4 bases, and the germline ends lie 14 bases apart. Turning to this clone: Its antigen is still unknown. No much larger clonotype is one base removed from it; base qualities were not supplied.

Source material: peripheral blood. The V and J genes are TRBV11-2 and TRBJ1-1; no D segment can be confidently identified. The receptor's source is a human donor in a cohort sampled during active COVID-19. The DNA sequence is TGTGCCAGCAGCTTATGGGCAGGTAAGAGCACTGAAGCTTTCTTT. This encodes CASSLWAGKSTEAFF. Here the CDR3 is joined to the reference TRBV11-2 and TRBJ1-1 genes, and the full variable domain is: EAGVAQSPRYKIIEKRQSVAFWCNPISGHATLYWYQQILGQGPKLLIQFQNNGVVDDSQLPKDRFSAERLKGVDSTLKIQPAKLEDSAVYLCASSLWAGKSTEAFFGQGTRLTVV.